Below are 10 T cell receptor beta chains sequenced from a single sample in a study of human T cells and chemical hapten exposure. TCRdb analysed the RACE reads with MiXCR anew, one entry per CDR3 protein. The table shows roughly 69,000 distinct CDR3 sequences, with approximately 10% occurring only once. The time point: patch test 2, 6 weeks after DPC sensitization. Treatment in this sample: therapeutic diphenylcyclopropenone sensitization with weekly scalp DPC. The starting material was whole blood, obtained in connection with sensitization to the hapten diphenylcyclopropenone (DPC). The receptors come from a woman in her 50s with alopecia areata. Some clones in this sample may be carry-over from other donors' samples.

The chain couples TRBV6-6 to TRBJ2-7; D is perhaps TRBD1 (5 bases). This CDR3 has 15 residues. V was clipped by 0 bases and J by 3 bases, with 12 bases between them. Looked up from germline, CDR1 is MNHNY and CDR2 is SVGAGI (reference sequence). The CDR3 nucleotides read TGTGCCAGCAGTTACTCAGTAGGCAGGGACTACGAGCAGTACTTC. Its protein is CASSYSVGRDYEQYF.

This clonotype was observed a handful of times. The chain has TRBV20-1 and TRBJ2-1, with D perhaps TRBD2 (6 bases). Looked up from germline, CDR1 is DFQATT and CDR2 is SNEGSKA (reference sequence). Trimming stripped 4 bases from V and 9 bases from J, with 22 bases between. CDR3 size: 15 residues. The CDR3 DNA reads TGCAGTGCTATACTAGCCCGGGAGTTCTTTGGTGAGCAGTTCTTC. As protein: CSAILAREFFGEQFF.

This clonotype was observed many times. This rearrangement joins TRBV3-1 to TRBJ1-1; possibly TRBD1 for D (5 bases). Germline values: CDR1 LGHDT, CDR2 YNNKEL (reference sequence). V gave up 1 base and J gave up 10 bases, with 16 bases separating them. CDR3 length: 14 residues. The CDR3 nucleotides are TGTGCCAGCAGCCAAGCAGCAAACCGGGACTTAGCTTTCTTT. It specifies CASSQAANRDLAFF.

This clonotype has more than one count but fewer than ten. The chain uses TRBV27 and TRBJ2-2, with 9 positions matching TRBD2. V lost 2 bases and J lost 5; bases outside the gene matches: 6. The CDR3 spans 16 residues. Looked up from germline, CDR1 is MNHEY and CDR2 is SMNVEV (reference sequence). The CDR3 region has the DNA TGTGCCAGCAGTTTAGCGGGAGGGCCTCCAACCGGGGAGCTGTTTTTT. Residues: CASSLAGGPPTGELFF.

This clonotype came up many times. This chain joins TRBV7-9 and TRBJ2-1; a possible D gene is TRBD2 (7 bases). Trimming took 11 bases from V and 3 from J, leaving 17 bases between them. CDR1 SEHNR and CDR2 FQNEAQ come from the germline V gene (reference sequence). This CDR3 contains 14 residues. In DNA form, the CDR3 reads TGTGCCGGGGGGGCTGGCAGCCTCTACAATGAGCAGTTCTTC. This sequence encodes CAGGAGSLYNEQFF.

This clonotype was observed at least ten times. CDR3 in amino acids: CSARSLGGSGYTF. CDR3 DNA sequence: TGCAGTGCTAGAAGTCTCGGGGGTTCTGGCTACACCTTC. The chain couples TRBV20-1 to TRBJ1-2; D might be TRBD1 (5 bases). The length of the CDR3 is 13 residues. Trimming took 2 bases from V and 7 from J, leaving 14 bases between them. The germline V gene has CDR1 DFQATT and CDR2 SNEGSKA (reference sequence).

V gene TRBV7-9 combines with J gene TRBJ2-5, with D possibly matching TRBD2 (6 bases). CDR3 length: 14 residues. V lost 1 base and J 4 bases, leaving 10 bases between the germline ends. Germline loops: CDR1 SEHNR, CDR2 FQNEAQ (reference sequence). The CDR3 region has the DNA TGTGCCAGCAGCTTAGTGTCCGGGGGAGAGACCCAGTACTTC. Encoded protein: CASSLVSGGETQYF.

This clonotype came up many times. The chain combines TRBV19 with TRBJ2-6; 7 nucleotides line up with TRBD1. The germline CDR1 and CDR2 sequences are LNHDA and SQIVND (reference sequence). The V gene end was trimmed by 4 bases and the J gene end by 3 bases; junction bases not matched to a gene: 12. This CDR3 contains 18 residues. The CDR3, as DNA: TGTGCCAGTAGTACGACAGGGCTGGCGCTTGGTGGGGCCAACGTCCTGACTTTC. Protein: CASSTTGLALGGANVLTF.

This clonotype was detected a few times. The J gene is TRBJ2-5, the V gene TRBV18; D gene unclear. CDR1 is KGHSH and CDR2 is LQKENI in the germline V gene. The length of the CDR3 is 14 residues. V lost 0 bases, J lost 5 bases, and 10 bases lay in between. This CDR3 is CASSPPAVGETQYF. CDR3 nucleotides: TGTGCCAGCTCACCACCCGCGGTGGGGGAGACCCAGTACTTC.

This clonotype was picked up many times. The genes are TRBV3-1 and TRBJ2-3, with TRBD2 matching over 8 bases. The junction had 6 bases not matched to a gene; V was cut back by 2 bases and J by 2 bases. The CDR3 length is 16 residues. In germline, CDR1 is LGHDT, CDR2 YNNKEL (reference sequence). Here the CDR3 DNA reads TGTGCCAGCAGCCAACTAAGCGGGGGCTACACAGATACGCAGTATTTT. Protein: CASSQLSGGYTDTQYF.